Each of the 21 T cell receptor beta chains below was sequenced from the same sample in a study of cytomegalovirus exposure and HLA in healthy donors. PCR amplification relied on 60 Vbeta primers (plus 13 Jbeta primers). Here immunoSEQ multiplex PCR was the method, and the copy in TCRdb shows in-frame clones only, minus some. The repertoire holds over 95,000 clones, with 77% as singletons. The sample consisted of PBMCs. The receptors shown here come from a man aged 35-49 years in good health and CMV-seropositive.

The V call is TRBV6-1, the J call TRBJ2-7; TRBD2 aligns across 12 bases. The CDR3 has 13 amino acids. Germline lookup yields CDR1 MNHNS and CDR2 SASEGT. V gave up 8 bases and J gave up 2 bases; unmatched junction bases: 1. The CDR3 reads CASGLAGTYEQYF. In DNA form, the CDR3 reads TGTGCCAGCGGACTAGCGGGGACCTACGAGCAGTACTTC.

This clone was seen only a few times. The rearrangement uses TRBV30 and TRBJ1-5, with 7 bases lining up with TRBD1. Germline V CDR1 and CDR2: GTSNPN, SVGIG (reference sequence). The CDR3 extends over 15 amino acids. V was clipped by 7 bases and J by 0 bases; unmatched bases: 9. CDR3 coding DNA: TGTGCCTACAACCGACAGGGTGGTAGCAATCAGCCCCAGCATTTT. Protein sequence: CAYNRQGGSNQPQHF.

V usage is TRBV27 and J usage is TRBJ1-2; TRBD1 is a possible D gene (5 bases). This CDR3 contains 14 residues. CDR1 and CDR2 (germline): MNHEY, SMNVEV (reference sequence). V was pared by 2 bases and J by 3 bases, with 10 bases between. CDR3 nucleotides: TGTGCCAGCAGTTTAATGGCCAGGGACTATGGCTACACCTTC. Amino acid sequence: CASSLMARDYGYTF.

The chain combines TRBV15 with TRBJ2-1; D is possibly TRBD2 (6 bases). This CDR3 has 15 amino acids. CDR1 is LNHNV and CDR2 is YYDKDF in the germline V gene (reference sequence). Trimming stripped 5 bases from V and 4 bases from J, with 15 bases between. The CDR3 DNA is TGTGCCACCAGCGACCGGGATGGGGGGTACAATGAGCAGTTCTTC. Protein product: CATSDRDGGYNEQFF.

A note on this clone: One junction end disagrees with the germline gene, perhaps due to a read error. The chain has TRBV7-9 and TRBJ2-7; D perhaps matches TRBD2 (6 bases). This CDR3 is 13 amino acids long. Germline loops: CDR1 SEHNR, CDR2 FQNEAQ (reference sequence). Written as DNA, the CDR3 is TGTTCCAGCAGCTGGGGGGACTCCTACGAGCAGTACTTC. Its protein product is CSSSWGDSYEQYF.

This chain joins TRBV6-5 and TRBJ2-2, with no clear D. Between the trimmed V and J ends, which lost 1 base and 8 bases, there was a span of 8 bases. Germline assignment: CDR1 MNHEY and CDR2 SVGAGI. The CDR3 is 13 residues long. CDR3 sequence reads: CASSYYSGGELFF. CDR3 DNA sequence: TGTGCCAGCAGTTACTATTCCGGTGGGGAGCTGTTTTTT.

The chain links TRBV28 to TRBJ2-5; 8 positions match TRBD2. Looked up from germline, CDR1 is MDHEN and CDR2 is SYDVKM. The CDR3 spans 18 residues. The trim removed 3 bases at V and 4 bases at J, leaving 16 bases unmatched. CDR3 sequence reads: CASSLPLGKSGGPETQYF. Written as DNA, the CDR3 is TGTGCCAGCAGTTTGCCCCTCGGAAAGTCGGGGGGGCCAGAGACCCAGTACTTC.

This clone occurred once. V is TRBV6-1 and J is TRBJ2-3; D may be TRBD2 (5 bases). V lost 4 bases, J lost 0 bases, and 14 bases lay in between. CDR1 is MNHNS, CDR2 SASEGT, per germline. CDR3 length: 16 residues. DNA of the CDR3: TGTGCCAGCAGTGCCGCTAGCCACCCTAGCACAGATACGCAGTATTTT. It is translated as CASSAASHPSTDTQYF.

The chain links TRBV7-8 to TRBJ2-3, with 10 bases matching TRBD1. The CDR3 loop spans 14 amino acids. V shed 5 bases and J 4 bases; nucleotides not matched to a gene: 3. Germline V gene data show CDR1 as SGHVS and CDR2 as FQNEAQ. The CDR3 DNA reads TGTGCCAGCAGCCTCGGACAGGGGGCAGATACGCAGTATTTT. Its translation is CASSLGQGADTQYF.

The chain is built from TRBV11-2 and TRBJ1-1, with a weak D call TRBD1 (6 bases). Germline values: CDR1 SGHAT, CDR2 FQNNGV. This CDR3 is 13 amino acids long. V lost 5 bases and J 10 bases, leaving 17 bases between the germline ends. CDR3 nucleotides: TGTGCCAGCAGCCCCACAGGGATCGGATCAGCTTTCTTT. Translated, it gives CASSPTGIGSAFF.

In its sample, this clone was seen once. J is TRBJ1-6 and V is TRBV6-6; tentatively, D is TRBD1 (6 bases). V gave up 6 bases and J gave up 9 bases, with 21 bases separating them. The CDR3 covers 16 residues. Germline V lookup: CDR1 MNHNY, CDR2 SVGAGI (reference sequence). CDR3 in amino acids: CASSLPVQGSSSPLHF. Written as DNA, the CDR3 is TGTGCCAGCAGCCTACCCGTTCAGGGGTCCTCTTCACCCCTCCACTTT.

This clone has just one count. This chain joins TRBV10-3 and TRBJ2-3; a weak D match, TRBD2 (5 bases). Trimming took 6 bases from V and 1 from J, leaving 8 bases between them. Germline lookup yields CDR1 ENHRY and CDR2 SYGVKD. The CDR3 is 13 residues long. CDR3 DNA: TGTGCCATCAGGGAGGAGGGCACAGATACGCAGTATTTT. Encoded protein: CAIREEGTDTQYF.

This clone was counted only a few times. The J gene is TRBJ1-6, the V gene TRBV6-4; 7 bases fit TRBD1. The junction had 2 bases not matched to a gene; V was cut back by 4 bases and J by 5 bases. The CDR3 has 14 amino acids. Germline loops: CDR1 MRHNA, CDR2 SNTAGT. The CDR3 nucleotides read TGTGCCAGCAGTGGACAGGGTGATAATTCACCCCTCCACTTT. This codes for CASSGQGDNSPLHF.

The CDR3 is CASSAPGGSSYNSPLHF. The CDR3, as DNA: TGTGCCAGCAGCGCCCCAGGGGGTAGCTCCTATAATTCACCCCTCCACTTT. This chain connects TRBV5-5 to TRBJ1-6, with 7 bases aligning to TRBD1. Germline CDR1 and CDR2: SGHKS and YYEKEE (reference sequence). This CDR3 comprises 17 residues. Germline trimming cut 4 bases from V and 0 bases from J; bases unmatched to any gene: 7. Together with reference TRBV5-5 and TRBJ1-6, the CDR3 gives the full variable domain: DAGVTQSPTHLIKTRGQQVTLRCSPISGHKSVSWYQQVLGQGPQFIFQYYEKEERGRGNFPDRFSARQFPNYSSELNVNALLLGDSALYLCASSAPGGSSYNSPLHFGNGTRLTVT.

This chain links TRBV29-1 with TRBJ2-7; TRBD1 agrees at 7 bases. This CDR3 has 15 amino acids. V shed 0 bases and J 2 bases; nucleotides not matched to a gene: 7. Per the germline V gene, CDR1 is SQVTM and CDR2 is ANQGSEA. The CDR3, as DNA: TGCAGCGTTGAAGAAGTCGGGACAGATCCCTACGAGCAGTACTTC. It codes for CSVEEVGTDPYEQYF.

The V and J genes are TRBV11-1 and TRBJ1-1; 9 bases fit TRBD1. CDR3 length: 14 residues. Germline trimming cut 5 bases from V and 4 bases from J; bases unmatched to any gene: 5. Per the germline V gene, CDR1 is SGHAT and CDR2 is FQDESV (reference sequence). The CDR3 DNA reads as TGTGCCAGCAGCCGGGACAGGGTGGTCACTGAAGCTTTCTTT. Translating it yields CASSRDRVVTEAFF.

This clone has a handful of counts. V usage is TRBV11-1 and J usage is TRBJ2-7, with D tentatively TRBD2 (6 bases). The CDR3 is made up of 16 amino acids. Germline V lookup: CDR1 SGHAT, CDR2 FQDESV (reference sequence). The V end lost 0 bases, the J end lost 3 bases, and 15 bases lay between the germline ends. The CDR3: CASSLARDALDYEQYF. The CDR3, as DNA: TGTGCCAGCAGCTTAGCGCGGGATGCCTTGGACTACGAGCAGTACTTC.

The chain couples TRBV5-1 to TRBJ1-4; 7 bases are shared with TRBD1. CDR3 length: 17 amino acids. CDR1 and CDR2 (germline): SGHRS, YFSETQ. Trimming cost V 1 base and J 5 bases; bases outside gene matches: 11. DNA for the CDR3: TGCGCCAGCAGCTTGTGGAGGGGGCCGATGGAAAATGAAAAACTGTTTTTT. Amino acid sequence: CASSLWRGPMENEKLFF.

This chain uses TRBV5-1 with TRBJ1-1, with a weak D call TRBD1 (5 bases). This CDR3 region has 14 residues. Germline V gene lookup returns CDR1 SGHRS and CDR2 YFSETQ. V dropped 5 bases and J dropped 5 bases, with 16 bases sitting between them. The CDR3 sequence: CASRGTTGGTEAFF. The CDR3 nucleotides read TGCGCCAGCAGAGGGACGACCGGGGGGACTGAAGCTTTCTTT.

This clone was seen more than once but under ten times. The chain combines TRBV13 with TRBJ1-2; perhaps TRBD1 as D (5 bases). The CDR3 runs 14 residues. The V end lost 7 bases, the J end lost 8 bases, and 20 bases lay between the germline ends. The V gene's germline CDR1 is PRHDT and CDR2 FYEKMQ (reference sequence). The CDR3 coding sequence is TGTGCCAGCACCCCGGCGGGGTCCTGGGGGGGCTACACCTTC. Its protein is CASTPAGSWGGYTF.

This chain connects TRBV9 to TRBJ2-1, with TRBD1 matching 9 bases. There are 15 residues in the CDR3. V shed 4 bases and J 4 bases; nucleotides not matched to a gene: 6. Germline assignment: CDR1 SGDLS and CDR2 YYNGEE. CDR3 sequence reads: CASSLRQGGYNEQFF. The CDR3 DNA reads TGTGCCAGCAGCCTTCGACAGGGGGGATACAATGAGCAGTTCTTC.